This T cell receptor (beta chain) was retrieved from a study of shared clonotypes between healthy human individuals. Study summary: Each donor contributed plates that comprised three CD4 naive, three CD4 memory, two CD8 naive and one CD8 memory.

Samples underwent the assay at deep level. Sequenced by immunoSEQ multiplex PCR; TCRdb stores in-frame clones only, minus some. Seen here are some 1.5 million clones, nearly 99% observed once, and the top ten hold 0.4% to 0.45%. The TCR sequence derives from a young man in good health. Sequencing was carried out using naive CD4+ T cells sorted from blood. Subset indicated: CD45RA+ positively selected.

CDR3 nucleotide sequence: TGTGCCAGCAGAGAGCGGAGCGAGCAGTACTTC. Protein product: CASRERSEQYF. The chain carries TRBV28 and TRBJ2-7; TRBD2 might be the D (5 bases). V gave up 6 bases and J gave up 6 bases, with 9 bases separating them. The germline V gene has CDR1 MDHEN and CDR2 SYDVKM. The CDR3 is 11 residues long.